This T cell receptor beta chain was observed in a study of Ad26.COV2.S vaccination and SARS-CoV-2 variants. On the study more broadly: Vaccine-arm donor from the placebo-controlled COV1001 Ad26.COV2.S trial. Intramuscular Ad26.COV2.S at 5x10^10 or 1x10^11 viral particles.

The germline V and J ends were trimmed by 5 bases and 7 bases, with 11 bases remaining between them. Germline-derived CDR1 and CDR2 are DFQATT and SNEGSKA (reference sequence). The CDR3 runs 11 residues. Regarding the study as a whole: Using TCR breadth and depth analyses may have led to underestimated total T cell responses.

The data were produced by immunoSEQ multiplex PCR, yet TCRdb's version contains in-frame clones alone and is incomplete. The profile shows approximately 420,000 clones, 88% of them singletons. In its sample, this clone was seen a few times. Antigen: not known. Specified treatment: some 20 received Ad26.COV2.S at low or high dose, single or two shots; about 5 received placebo; per-sample allocation not given. The samples date from day 63 after the first vaccine or placebo injection. In Boston, an adult donor aged 18-55 years took part. Material: peripheral blood, obtained in a trial of Ad26.COV2.S vaccine versus placebo. The clonotype was recovered from a person between 18 and 59 years old who received the Ad26.COV2.S COVID-19 vaccine or a placebo. The chain joins TRBV20-1 to TRBJ1-1; weak D call: TRBD1 (5 bases). The CDR3 spells CSARQGIEAFF. The DNA for the CDR3 is TGCAGTGCTCGCCAGGGTATTGAAGCTTTCTTT.